This section outlines one T cell receptor beta chain sequence together with its context. The specificity of this receptor is unknown. No base quality information exists; no much larger clone differs at one position. Other DNA sequences from this sample encode an identical CDR3 as well. The donors were healthy, HIV-negative adults with no recently reported acute infections or vaccinations. Every donor was a Caucasian adult residing in Nashville, Tennessee, USA. CD4+ T cells were enriched by magnetic negative selection, after which naive cells were positively selected on CD45RA and the negative fraction was taken as the memory subset. Blood was collected by leukapheresis, and PBMCs were isolated by Ficoll-Histopaque density gradient centrifugation and then cryopreserved in liquid nitrogen vapor phase. Purity and quantity of every magnetically sorted T cell population were checked by analytical flow cytometry. Each sorted fraction had its genomic DNA isolated and then quantified by UV absorbance on a Nanodrop 2000c.

This sample is drawn from a study of shared clonotypes between healthy human individuals (dated by TCRdb to 2019 to 2021). The study in broad terms: A couple of women and a few men aged 18 to 49 years were included in the cohort. To estimate repertoire size and how much clonotype sharing occurs between individuals, the study deeply sequenced the blood TCR repertoires of roughly 5 healthy adults. Between about 0.8 and 9 billion PBMCs per donor were obtained by leukapheresis. To increase sequencing depth and limit assay-specific biases, different laboratories used diverse techniques to prepare libraries and sequence TCR repertoires. For each donor, CD4 naive and CD4 memory were each given three plates, CD8 naive was given two plates, and CD8 memory was given one plate.

From the cysteine up to the phenylalanine, the CDR3 has a length of 15 residues. The retained sequence is limited to the CDR3, 45 bases, with the frame set at the first base. For this chain, trimming is 0 bases at the V end and 2 bases at the J end, and the number of junction bases without a gene match is 5. Via the germline V gene, CDR1 is SGDLS and CDR2 YYNGEE. What the authors observed across the whole study: Pairwise subsampling indicated that sequencing depth was expected to affect the degree of clonotype sharing among donors. Incomplete sequencing was indicated by rarefaction of sorted-subset datasets, despite the large sequencing depth. Sampling was limited to blood, and TCR repertoires in tissue likely differ from TCR repertoires in blood. Compared with non-shared clonotypes, the clonotypes found in all four sorted-subset donors had higher generation probabilities. Across several donors, approximately 5% of naive CD4, approximately 4% of naive CD8, around 2.5% of memory CD4, and roughly 0.4% of memory CD8 clonotypes were shared. The genetic and exposure-history diversity represented was limited by the small number of donors. Naive subsets generally had larger estimated clonotype richness than memory subsets.

Using the deep immunoSEQ assay, multiplex PCR amplified TCR CDR3 regions from genomic DNA. For each cell subset, the extracted genomic DNA was distributed evenly across all wells of several immunoSEQ 96-well plates, and each plate served as one replicate. Each replicate PCR for sorted subsets received roughly 0.2 ug genomic DNA, equal to roughly 30,000 T cell genomes. Purified libraries were measured with a Qubit 3.0 fluorometer, size-checked on a Bioanalyzer 2100, and measured again with the KAPA Library Quantification kit. Each immunoSEQ 96-well plate was sequenced on its own single-read 150-cycle Illumina NextSeq 550 flow cell. Regarding the original processing steps: Because the immunoSEQ output included only junctional sequences and no quality scores, the filtering could not be the same as the filtering used for full-length reads. Sequences were annotated with PyIR, a Python wrapper for IgBLAST v1.9, using IMGT germline references to assign V/J genes and CDR3. Any read was removed if the V/J assignment was weak (E-value above 1e-6), the CDR3 was missing, or the read contained stop codons, out-of-frame junctions, or ambiguous translated residues. A V3J clonotype was defined by an identical inferred V gene, J gene, and CDR3 amino acid sequence. Percentage overlap between repertoires was computed as shared unique clonotypes divided by the size of the smaller repertoire. Three approaches were used to assess repertoire richness: RTK rarefaction, the Chao1 estimator, and Recon v2.1 estimates of unobserved clonotypes. Generation probabilities for all TCRbeta clonotypes obtained by the gDNA method from a few donors were computed using OLGA. This immuneACCESS table, as held by TCRdb, lists in-frame sequences with V and J called but not all clones. Of the missing ones, under half trace to an unresolved V gene in checked studies; the others have no known cause. V and J calls and clone size are as listed in that table; D and trimming were resolved from the DNA. This sample comprises some 2,000,000 clones, roughly 96% of them detected only once. The ten biggest clones cover roughly 0.13% of the sample.

This clonotype originated in a man younger than 35 in good health. The sample was naive CD4+ T cells sorted from blood. This sample's cell subset or site label indicates: CD45RA+ positively selected. The V and J segments used are TRBV9 and TRBJ2-7, with 7 central nucleotides matching TRBD1. The DNA is as follows: TGTGCCAGCAGCGTAGCGGGACAGTCTCCCTACGAGCAGTACTTC. Translated, this gives CASSVAGQSPYEQYF.